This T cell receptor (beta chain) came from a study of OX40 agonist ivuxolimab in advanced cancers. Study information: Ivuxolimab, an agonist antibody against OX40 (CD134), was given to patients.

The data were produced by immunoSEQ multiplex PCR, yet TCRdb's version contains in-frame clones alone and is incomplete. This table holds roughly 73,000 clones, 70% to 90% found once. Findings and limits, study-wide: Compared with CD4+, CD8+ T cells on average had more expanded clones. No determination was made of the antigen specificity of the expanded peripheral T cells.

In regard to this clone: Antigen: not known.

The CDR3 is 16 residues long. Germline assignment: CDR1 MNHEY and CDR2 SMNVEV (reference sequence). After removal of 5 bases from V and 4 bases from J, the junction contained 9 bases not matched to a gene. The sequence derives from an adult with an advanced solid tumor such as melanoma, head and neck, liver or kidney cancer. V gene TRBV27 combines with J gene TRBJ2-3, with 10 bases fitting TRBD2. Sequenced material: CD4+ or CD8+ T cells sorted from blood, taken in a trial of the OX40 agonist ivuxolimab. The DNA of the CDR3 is TGTGCCAGCAGTGCTGACGTAGCGGGGGGCCCAGATACGCAGTATTTT. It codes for CASSADVAGGPDTQYF.